The source of this T cell receptor beta chain is a study of blood T cell repertoires in COVID-19. Study-wide background: Samples came from the United States, Italy and Spain, spanning acute and convalescent COVID-19. PBMCs, B-cell-depleted T cells, or T cells were the source of the cDNA or gDNA that made up the material.

As originally analysed: Estimates of nucleated cell counts were drawn from the amplification of reference gene primers. The method was immunoSEQ multiplex PCR; TCRdb's version includes in-frame clones alone and lacks a portion of them. The DNA was the basis for D and trimming; V, J and clone size are from that table. This table has under 100,000 clones, 85% appearing once. This clonotype was sampled from a man aged 80 or over with active or convalescent COVID-19. Material: peripheral blood.

The CDR3 reads CASSFGGRGANVLTF. The CDR3 DNA follows: TGCGCCAGCAGCTTTGGGGGCCGCGGGGCCAACGTCCTGACTTTC. This sequence joins TRBV5-1 and TRBJ2-6; tentative D call: TRBD1 (6 bases). Per the germline V gene, CDR1 is SGHRS and CDR2 is YFSETQ. Trimming left V 2 bases short and J 4 bases short, with 10 bases between. The CDR3 runs 15 residues.